This entry lists 22 T cell receptor beta chains sequenced from one sample in a study of blood T cell repertoires in COVID-19. TCRdb keeps only in-frame clones here, not all; method: immunoSEQ multiplex PCR. Of about 320,000 clones in the sample, roughly nine tenths were seen once. The material sequenced was PBMCs or T cells enriched from blood (not recorded which). The origin of the receptors is a woman younger than 45 who had been exposed to COVID-19.

This clone was seen more than once but under ten times. The chain employs TRBV3-1 (or the pseudogene TRBV3-2) and TRBJ1-1; 8 bases fit TRBD1. CDR3 length: 15 amino acids. From germline, CDR1 is LGHDT and CDR2 YNNKEL (reference sequence). The ends lost 2 bases at V and 3 bases at J; junction bases unmatched: 5. The CDR3 bases are TGTGCCAGCAGCCAAAAAAACAGGGGGGACACTGAAGCTTTCTTT. Its translation: CASSQKNRGDTEAFF.

V is TRBV11-2 and J is TRBJ2-7; perhaps TRBD2 as D (6 bases). Germline V lookup: CDR1 SGHAT, CDR2 FQNNGV. Trimming removed 4 bases from V and 1 base from J, with 14 bases in between. The CDR3 runs 15 residues. In DNA form, the CDR3 reads TGTGCCAGCAGCTCTCACCCAGCGGGTTCCTACGAGCAGTACTTC. Translated: CASSSHPAGSYEQYF.

The chain uses TRBV6-5 and TRBJ1-2, with TRBD1 identical over 8 bases. Germline-derived CDR1 and CDR2 are MNHEY and SVGAGI. With V trimmed by 4 bases and J by 4 bases, 8 bases remained unmatched. The CDR3 covers 15 residues. The CDR3 loop reads CASSSTTGDVYGYTF. The CDR3 nucleotides are TGTGCCAGCAGTTCGACGACAGGGGATGTCTATGGCTACACCTTC.

The chain joins TRBV4-2 to TRBJ2-5; 9 bases agree with TRBD1. The CDR3 is 18 residues long. V dropped 5 bases and J dropped 1; count of bases not matched to a gene: 14. In germline, CDR1 is LGHNA, CDR2 YNFKEQ. In DNA, the CDR3 is TGTGCCAGCAGCGAACTAGGGGGAGGGACAGGGATCCAAGAGACCCAGTACTTC. Translating it yields CASSELGGGTGIQETQYF.

J is TRBJ2-2 and V is TRBV7-9, with D possibly matching TRBD2 (5 bases). This CDR3 has 14 residues. Germline V lookup: CDR1 SEHNR, CDR2 FQNEAQ (reference sequence). Trimming removed 0 bases at V and 6 bases at J, with 8 bases between. CDR3 residues: CASSLASVPGELFF. The CDR3 nucleotides read TGTGCCAGCAGCTTAGCTAGCGTGCCCGGGGAGCTGTTTTTT.

The V and J genes are TRBV7-2 and TRBJ2-5; D is possibly TRBD2 (5 bases). This CDR3 comprises 15 residues. V shed 4 bases and J shed 7 bases, with 19 bases lying between them. Germline CDR1 is SGHTA and CDR2 is FQGNSA. DNA for the CDR3: TGTGCCAGCAGCTCCGGAGGAGGACTGGCCGGGACCCAGTACTTC. Protein product: CASSSGGGLAGTQYF.

The rearrangement joins TRBV30 to TRBJ2-5; D is perhaps TRBD1 (6 bases). CDR1 is GTSNPN and CDR2 is SVGIG in the germline V gene (reference sequence). The CDR3 totals 12 residues. Between the trimmed V and J ends, which lost 1 base and 5 bases, there was a span of 8 bases. The CDR3 nucleotides are TGTGCCTGGAGTGGGCAGGGGGAGACCCAGTACTTC. Translated: CAWSGQGETQYF.

The chain is built from TRBV7-8 and TRBJ2-2, with D maybe TRBD1 (6 bases). Germline V gene sequence: CDR1 SGHVS, CDR2 FQNEAQ. This CDR3 spans 16 amino acids. Trimming shortened V by 6 bases and J by 2 bases, and 16 bases separated the two germline ends. CDR3 bases: TGTGCCAGCAGGAACCCGGGACACCTTAACACCGGGGAGCTGTTTTTT. This encodes CASRNPGHLNTGELFF.

The chain links TRBV19 to TRBJ2-4; 9 nucleotides match TRBD1. Germline CDR1 and CDR2: LNHDA and SQIVND (reference sequence). The V and J ends lost 10 bases and 7 bases, in that order; junction bases with no gene match: 8. This CDR3 comprises 13 residues. The CDR3 spells CATKQGAGNIQYF. In DNA form, the CDR3 reads TGTGCCACCAAACAGGGGGCTGGGAACATTCAGTACTTC.

The V call is TRBV5-6, the J call TRBJ1-3, with D unresolved. The germline V gene encodes CDR1 SGHDT and CDR2 YYEEEE. The CDR3 totals 14 residues. V lost 2 bases to trimming and J lost 3 bases, with 9 bases between them. The CDR3 loop reads CASSFGGFGNTIYF. In DNA form, the CDR3 reads TGTGCCAGCAGCTTTGGAGGGTTTGGAAACACCATATATTTT.

V usage is TRBV5-1 and J usage is TRBJ1-2; 7 nucleotides align to TRBD1. The CDR3 totals 16 residues. V dropped 0 bases and J dropped 2; count of bases not matched to a gene: 7. Looked up from germline, CDR1 is SGHRS and CDR2 is YFSETQ. CDR3 nucleotide sequence: TGCGCCAGCAGCTTGGGGACCAAACAGGGGAACTATGGCTACACCTTC. It encodes CASSLGTKQGNYGYTF.

The chain joins TRBV13 to TRBJ2-7; perhaps TRBD1 as D (7 bases). This CDR3 comprises 13 residues. Trimming removed 3 bases from V and 5 bases from J, with 11 bases in between. The germline CDR1 and CDR2 sequences are PRHDT and FYEKMQ (reference sequence). CDR3 sequence reads: CASSFSGGHEQYF. CDR3 nucleotides: TGTGCCAGCAGCTTCTCAGGGGGGCACGAGCAGTACTTC.

V is TRBV9 and J is TRBJ2-2; the match to TRBD2 covers 8 bases. Germline V gives CDR1 SGDLS, CDR2 YYNGEE. V lost 3 bases to trimming and J lost 6 bases; unmatched junction nucleotides: 7. This CDR3 contains 15 residues. Here the CDR3 reads CASSARRGASGELFF. CDR3 in DNA: TGTGCCAGCAGCGCGCGGCGGGGGGCGTCCGGGGAGCTGTTTTTT.

This chain links TRBV18 with TRBJ1-1; no firm D call. Germline V gene sequence: CDR1 KGHSH, CDR2 LQKENI. The CDR3 sequence is 14 residues long. Trimming pared 6 bases from V and 0 bases from J, leaving 11 bases between. The CDR3 region has the DNA TGTGCCAGCTCCCACGACGGGATGAACACTGAAGCTTTCTTT. The encoded protein is CASSHDGMNTEAFF.

The gene calls are TRBV7-3 and TRBJ1-1; 9 nucleotides agree with TRBD1. This CDR3 contains 14 residues. CDR1 SGHTA and CDR2 FQGTGA come from the germline V gene. V was clipped by 5 bases and J by 5 bases; unmatched bases: 6. The DNA of the CDR3 is TGTGCCAGCAGCCGAACAGGGGGCGGGACTGAAGCTTTCTTT. Its translation is CASSRTGGGTEAFF.

The V and J genes are TRBV11-3 and TRBJ2-1; the match to TRBD2 covers 8 bases. Germline V gene data show CDR1 as SGHNT and CDR2 as YENEEA. The CDR3 extends over 17 amino acids. The trim removed 1 base at V and 6 bases at J, leaving 11 bases unmatched. CDR3 bases: TGTGCCAGCAGCTTAGCCCGGGGGGGTTTCCTGACCAATGAGCAGTTCTTC. Translated, it gives CASSLARGGFLTNEQFF.

This chain joins TRBV3-1 (or the pseudogene TRBV3-2) and TRBJ2-3, with TRBD2 as a possible D gene (7 bases). Germline lookup yields CDR1 LGHDT and CDR2 YNNKEL (reference sequence). Trimming took off 4 bases at V and 1 base at J, with 12 bases between the two ends. The CDR3 is 15 residues long. The CDR3 nucleotides read TGTGCCAGCAGCCTGGGGGGGCCGGGCACAGATACGCAGTATTTT. Amino acid sequence: CASSLGGPGTDTQYF.

This clone was found a few times. The same CDR3 arises from other DNA sequences in this sample as well. The DNA for the CDR3 is TGTGCCAGCAGCCTTAGGGGTGGCTACACCTTC. It codes for CASSLRGGYTF. The chain recombines TRBV9 with TRBJ1-2, with D possibly TRBD1 on 5 matching bases. Germline V lookup: CDR1 SGDLS, CDR2 YYNGEE. This CDR3 contains 11 residues. V was clipped by 4 bases and J by 7 bases, with 8 bases between them.

This clone was counted a few times. The chain uses TRBV29-1 and TRBJ1-2; D ambiguous. The germline V gene has CDR1 SQVTM and CDR2 ANQGSEA. Trimming shortened V by 4 bases and J by 6 bases, and 6 bases separated the two germline ends. This CDR3 comprises 10 residues. The CDR3 DNA reads as TGCAGCGTTGTGGAGAATGGCTACACCTTC. Translated: CSVVENGYTF. The full variable domain, in which reference TRBV29-1 and TRBJ1-2 provide the parts outside the CDR3, is SAVISQKPSRDICQRGTSLTIQCQVDSQVTMMFWYRQQPGQSLTLIATANQGSEATYESGFVIDKFPISRPNLTFSTLTVSNMSPEDSSIYLCSVVENGYTFGSGTRLTVV.

This chain connects TRBV4-1 to TRBJ2-1; tentatively, D is TRBD2 (6 bases). Germline V gene sequence: CDR1 MGHRA, CDR2 YSYEKL. The CDR3 consists of 13 residues. V shed 8 bases and J shed 7 bases, with 15 bases lying between them. The CDR3 nucleotides read TGCGCCAGCGCCGAGCAGCGGGTAAATGAGCAGTTCTTC. It encodes CASAEQRVNEQFF.

The chain carries TRBV18 and TRBJ1-2; TRBD1 is a possible D gene (6 bases). Trimming took 3 bases from V and 8 from J, leaving 10 bases between them. CDR3 length equals 12 residues. Germline-derived CDR1 and CDR2 are KGHSH and LQKENI. Written as DNA, the CDR3 is TGTGCCAGCTCACCGGACAGCCTCGGCTACACCTTC. Protein sequence: CASSPDSLGYTF.

V and J are TRBV6-5 and TRBJ2-5, with D maybe TRBD2 (6 bases). Germline-derived CDR1 and CDR2 are MNHEY and SVGAGI. This CDR3 contains 13 residues. Trimming pared 7 bases from V and 5 bases from J, leaving 14 bases between. This CDR3 is CASMGGAVETQYF. In DNA, the CDR3 is TGTGCCAGCATGGGGGGAGCCGTCGAGACCCAGTACTTC.